This T cell receptor beta chain stems from a study of blood T cell repertoires in COVID-19. Across the whole study: The United States, Italy and Spain provided the acute and convalescent COVID-19 samples. In each case, the material was cDNA or gDNA derived from T cells, B-cell-depleted T cells, or PBMCs.

Original methodology: Reference gene primer amplification gave estimated nucleated cell counts. Using immunoSEQ multiplex PCR, the repertoire was profiled, and TCRdb retains in-frame clones only, with some absent. That table supplies the V and J calls and clone size; D and trimming were determined from the DNA. Of roughly 55,000 clones listed, over 75% were seen once; the top ten hold around 15%. Germline V gene lookup returns CDR1 SGHTA and CDR2 FQGTGA. The V gene end was trimmed by 6 bases and the J gene end by 5 bases; junction bases not matched to a gene: 4. CDR3 length: 14 residues. The rearrangement joins TRBV7-3 to TRBJ2-1; 10 nucleotides agree with TRBD2. The TCR was taken from a human donor with active COVID-19. The donor label of this sample is uncertain. The sequenced sample consisted of peripheral blood. CDR3 sequence reads: CASSASGGHNEQFF. CDR3 bases: TGTGCCAGCAGTGCTAGCGGGGGCCACAATGAGCAGTTCTTC.